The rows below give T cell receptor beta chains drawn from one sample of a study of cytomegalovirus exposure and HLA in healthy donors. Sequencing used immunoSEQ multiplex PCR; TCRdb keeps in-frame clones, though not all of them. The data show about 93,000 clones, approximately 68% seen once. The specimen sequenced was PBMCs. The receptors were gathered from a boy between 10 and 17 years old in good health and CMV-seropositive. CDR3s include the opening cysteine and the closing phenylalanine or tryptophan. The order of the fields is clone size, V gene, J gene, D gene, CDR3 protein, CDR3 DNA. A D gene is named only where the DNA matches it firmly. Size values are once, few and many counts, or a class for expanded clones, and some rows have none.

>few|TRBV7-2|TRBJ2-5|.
CASSLRVRETQYF
TGTGCCAGCAGCTTACGAGTCCGGGAGACCCAGTACTTC
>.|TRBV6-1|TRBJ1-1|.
CASSVWGPNTEAFF
TGTGCCAGCAGTGTTTGGGGGCCTAACACTGAAGCTTTCTTT
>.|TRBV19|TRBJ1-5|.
CASGAGRSSNQPQHF
TGTGCCAGTGGTGCGGGACGGTCTAGCAATCAGCCCCAGCATTTT
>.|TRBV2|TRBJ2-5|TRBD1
CASSEVRTGLKETQYF
TGTGCCAGCAGTGAAGTACGGACAGGGCTGAAAGAGACCCAGTACTTC
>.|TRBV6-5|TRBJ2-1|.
CASSLENEQFF
TGTGCCAGCAGTCTAGAAAATGAGCAGTTCTTC
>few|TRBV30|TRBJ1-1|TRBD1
CAWSVGQGAAEAFF
TGTGCCTGGAGTGTCGGACAGGGGGCAGCTGAAGCTTTCTTT
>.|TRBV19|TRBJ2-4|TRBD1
CASSTSGTAIAKNIQYF
TGTGCCAGTAGTACCTCCGGGACAGCAATAGCCAAAAACATTCAGTACTTC
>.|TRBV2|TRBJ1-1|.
CASITQGLNTEAFF
TGTGCCAGCATAACACAGGGTTTGAACACTGAAGCTTTCTTT
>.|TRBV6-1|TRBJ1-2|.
CASSEVGNYGYTF
TGTGCCAGCAGTGAAGTCGGGAACTATGGCTACACCTTC
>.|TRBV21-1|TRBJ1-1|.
CATSVSAFF
TGTGCCACCAGCGTCTCTGCTTTCTTT
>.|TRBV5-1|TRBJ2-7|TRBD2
CASSLGASGYEQYF
TGCGCCAGCAGCTTGGGTGCTAGCGGGTACGAGCAGTACTTC
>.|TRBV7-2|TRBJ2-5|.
CASRERAGETQYF
TGTGCCAGCAGGGAGAGGGCGGGAGAGACCCAGTACTTC
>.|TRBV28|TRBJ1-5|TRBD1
CASRKDRGGNQPQHF
TGTGCCAGCAGAAAAGACAGGGGTGGCAATCAGCCCCAGCATTTT
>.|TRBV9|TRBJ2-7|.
CASSVEGTSDEQYF
TGTGCCAGCAGCGTAGAAGGGACATCTGACGAGCAGTACTTC
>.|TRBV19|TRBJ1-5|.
CASSIGRSNQPQHF
TGTGCCAGTAGTATAGGGAGAAGCAATCAGCCCCAGCATTTT
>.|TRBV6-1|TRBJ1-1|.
CASSESVNDGGTEAFF
TGTGCCAGCAGTGAATCGGTAAATGACGGGGGGACTGAAGCTTTCTTT
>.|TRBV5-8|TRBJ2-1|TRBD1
CASSLEQGVYNEQFF
TGTGCCAGCAGCTTGGAACAGGGGGTCTACAATGAGCAGTTCTTC
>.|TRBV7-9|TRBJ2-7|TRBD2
CSSSVGGTSGSYEQYF
TGTTCCAGCAGCGTAGGCGGGACTAGTGGATCCTACGAGCAGTACTTC
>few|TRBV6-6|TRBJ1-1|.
CASSYWGRGNTEAFF
TGTGCCAGCAGTTACTGGGGGCGAGGGAACACTGAAGCTTTCTTT
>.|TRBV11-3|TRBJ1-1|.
CASSLSQNTEAFF
TGTGCCAGCAGCTTATCCCAAAACACTGAAGCTTTCTTT
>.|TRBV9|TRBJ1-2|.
CASSPQRRPNYGYTF
TGTGCCAGCAGCCCTCAAAGGAGGCCTAACTATGGCTACACCTTC
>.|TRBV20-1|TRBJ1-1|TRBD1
CSHNRGEAFF
TGCAGCCACAACAGGGGTGAAGCTTTCTTT
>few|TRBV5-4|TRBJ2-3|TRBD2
CASSGRTSGSRDTQYF
TGTGCCAGCAGCGGGAGGACTAGCGGGAGCAGAGATACGCAGTATTTT
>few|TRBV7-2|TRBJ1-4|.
CASSLAGNTLFF
TGTGCCAGCAGCCTTGCCGGGAACACCCTGTTTTTT
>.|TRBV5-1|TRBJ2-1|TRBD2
CASSLDPSGRRGNNEQFF
TGCGCCAGCAGCTTGGACCCGAGCGGGAGGCGGGGTAACAATGAGCAGTTCTTC
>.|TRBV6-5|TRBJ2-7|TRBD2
CASSYSSIAGGHEQYF
TGTGCCAGCAGTTACTCGTCTATAGCGGGGGGCCACGAGCAGTACTTC